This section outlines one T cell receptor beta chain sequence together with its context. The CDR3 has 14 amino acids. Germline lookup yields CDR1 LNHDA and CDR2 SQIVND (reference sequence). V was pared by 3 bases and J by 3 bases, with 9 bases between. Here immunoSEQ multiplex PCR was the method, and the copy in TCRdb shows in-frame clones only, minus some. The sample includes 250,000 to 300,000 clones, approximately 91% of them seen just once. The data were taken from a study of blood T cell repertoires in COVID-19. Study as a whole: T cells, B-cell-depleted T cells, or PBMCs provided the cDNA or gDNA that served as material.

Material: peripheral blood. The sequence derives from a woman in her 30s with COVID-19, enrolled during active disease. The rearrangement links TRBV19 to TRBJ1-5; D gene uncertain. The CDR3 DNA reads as TGTGCCAGTAGTATTGTGGCTTTCAATCAGCCCCAGCATTTT. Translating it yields CASSIVAFNQPQHF.